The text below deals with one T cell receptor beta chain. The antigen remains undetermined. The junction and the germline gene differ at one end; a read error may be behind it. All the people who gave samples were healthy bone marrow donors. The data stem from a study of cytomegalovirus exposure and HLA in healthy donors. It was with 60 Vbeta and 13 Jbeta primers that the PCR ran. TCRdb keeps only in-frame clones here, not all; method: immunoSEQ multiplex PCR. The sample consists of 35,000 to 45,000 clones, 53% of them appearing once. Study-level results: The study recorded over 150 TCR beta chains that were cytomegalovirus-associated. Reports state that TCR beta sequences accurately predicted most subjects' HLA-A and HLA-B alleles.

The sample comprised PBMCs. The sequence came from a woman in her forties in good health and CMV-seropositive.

CDR3 coding DNA: TGTGCTAGCAGCTTAGGGGGGACGGGGGGATTCGAAGAGACCCAGTACTTC. This encodes CASSLGGTGGFEETQYF. The chain is built from TRBV7-7 and TRBJ2-5; a possible D gene is TRBD2 (7 bases). Germline-derived CDR1 and CDR2 are SSHAT and FNYEAQ (reference sequence). CDR3 size: 17 residues.